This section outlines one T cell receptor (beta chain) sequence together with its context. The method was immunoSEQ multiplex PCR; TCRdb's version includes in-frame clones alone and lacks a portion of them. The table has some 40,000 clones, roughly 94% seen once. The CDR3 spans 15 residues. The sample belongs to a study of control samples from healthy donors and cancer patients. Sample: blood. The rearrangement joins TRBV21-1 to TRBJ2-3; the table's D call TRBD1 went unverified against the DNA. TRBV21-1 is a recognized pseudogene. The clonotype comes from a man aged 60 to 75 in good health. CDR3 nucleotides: TGTGCCAGCAGCAAAGCTGGGGCGGATACAGATACGCAGTATTTT. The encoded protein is CASSKAGADTDTQYF.